What follows is one T cell receptor beta chain and its context. Its antigen specificity is not known. Per-base qualities were not stored, and no clone one base away is much larger. This specimen belongs to a study of blood T cell repertoires in COVID-19 (dated by TCRdb to 2020 to 2022). Regarding the study in general: Samples from collaborators originated in the United States, Italy and Spain and spanned both the acute and convalescent phases of COVID-19. The prospective study material was composed of cDNA or gDNA derived from T cells, B-cell-depleted T cells, or PBMCs. Subjects who had been exposed to COVID-19, were actively infected with it, or had recovered from it provided the deeply sampled blood TCRbeta repertoires that made up the dataset. A freely available public database, intended as a resource for researchers studying the immune response to SARS-CoV-2, is where the repertoires were released. Samples came from the ongoing ImmuneRACE study (first 160 participants) plus 1,254 subjects from 6 global collaborators. The sample metadata nearly always contained a de-identified subject ID, COVID-19 status, age in years and sex. HLA class I and class II types, where available, came from metadata supplied by the sample provider rather than from assay-based typing. General study outcomes and caveats: How much clinical and demographic metadata was included differed by source and by participant, and the metadata was provided uncurated.

Enrolling through a virtual design, the prospective study's participants ranged in age from roughly 18 to 89 years and lived across 24 United States geographic areas. To assign participants to cohorts, the prospective study relied on clinical history that participants themselves reported in a screening survey and a study questionnaire. Each participant in the prospective study had whole blood, serum and a nasopharyngeal or oropharyngeal swab collected by mobile phlebotomists. Participants in the prospective study had the option to provide additional blood draws and questionnaires over a roughly 2-month period. Before DNA extraction, prospective study blood samples were shipped either frozen or at room temperature. TCRbeta CDR3 regions were amplified from genomic DNA using the immunoSEQ Assay, a bias-controlled multiplex PCR. The original methods were these. Within the assay, amplification of reference gene primers was used to estimate how many nucleated cells each sample contained. To quantify the absolute abundance of each unique TCRbeta CDR3 rearrangement, sequence reads were collapsed and filtered. Productive Simpson clonality was computed per sample as the square root of Simpson's diversity index over productive rearrangements. TCRdb mirrors the immuneACCESS table, restricted to in-frame sequences. Some clones are absent from its copies; in checked studies, under half trace to an unresolved V gene, and the reason for the others is unknown. Clonal size and the V and J genes are those of that table, whereas D and trimming came from the DNA. This sample has about 270,000 clones in its table, and roughly 85% of those were observed once. Approximately 9.6% of the sample goes to the ten largest clones.

CDR1 and CDR2 are drawn from the germline V gene: SGDLS, YYNGEE. Trimming accounts for 4 bases at V and 3 bases at J, while the number of junction bases matched to no gene is 7. The CDR3, from cysteine to phenylalanine, totals 15 residues. Kept here is only the CDR3 DNA, which spans 45 bases and is read in frame from base 1. The receptor comes from a woman aged 45-65 years with acute COVID-19. Sequencing used PBMCs or T cells enriched from blood (not recorded which). The chain is made from TRBV9 and TRBJ2-5; 9 nucleotides in the junction match TRBD1. Read as DNA, the sequence is TGTGCCAGCAGCACGTACAGGGGGCGGGAAGAGACCCAGTACTTC. It encodes CASSTYRGREETQYF.